These T cell receptor beta chains were read from a single sample in a study of cytomegalovirus exposure and HLA in healthy donors. The protocol was immunoSEQ multiplex PCR, while the TCRdb copy is restricted to in-frame clones and leaves out a portion. The data contain roughly 88,000 clones, approximately 71% of them singletons. The sequenced material came from PBMCs. These receptors came from a middle-aged man in good health and CMV-seronegative. Each CDR3 is given with its conserved first and last residue.

>TRBV25-1
CASSEGGTGEKLFF
>TRBV29-1
CSSLTSGRYRNEQFF
>TRBV7-2
CASSSRQGYIQYF
>TRBV10-3
CAISGTSGRLGDTQYF
>TRBV6-5
CASSSLDYEQYF
>TRBV30
CAWSVQTDTQYF
>TRBV27
CASSLAGGRRTEAFF
>TRBV15
CATSQYSLAYEQYF
>TRBV28
CASSLIAGAESDTQYF
>TRBV5-4
CASQGQYSTDTQYF
>TRBV4-2
CASSQELEPRNEQFF
>TRBV4-1
CASSQDLSGGQPQHF
>TRBV5-1
CASSTGRAGEETQYF
>TRBV30
CAWSVQGSSYNSPLHF
>TRBV5-4
CASSLRTSGTTDTQYF
>TRBV9
CASAAGNTEAFF
>TRBV28
CASRQNYEQYF
>TRBV11-3
CASNFRGERGVTQYF
>TRBV2
CASSRGQGAPDEQFF
>TRBV5-1
CASSLGQNTGELFF
>TRBV4-3
CASSQDPRGSSSTDTQYF
>TRBV30
CAWSTDRVYEKLFF
>TRBV6-5
CASSSESYNEQFF
>TRBV5-1
CASSSGTGELFF
>TRBV28
CASTPGWGTEAFF
>TRBV29-1
CSVEGQGGQPQHF